These T cell receptor beta chains were read from a single sample in a study of blood T cells in healthy people across ages. Each CDR3 protein is one row after TCRdb ran MiXCR on the 5' RACE reads. The sample includes more than 800,000 distinct CDR3 sequences, more than 25% of them seen just once. The sequenced material came from blood. Receptors originate from an elderly woman in good health. Both conserved end residues are part of each CDR3. The D gene is left open where the match is weak. Not every row has a clone size; where given, it reads once, few, many or a size class.

CDR3aa: CASSVDGSLEKLFF
CDR3nt: TGTGCCAGCAGCGTAGATGGGAGCCTTGAAAAACTGTTTTTT
v_gene: TRBV9
j_gene: TRBJ1-4
abundance: NA
d_gene: NA

CDR3aa: CASRTGGNTIYF
CDR3nt: TGTGCCAGCAGAACAGGGGGAAACACCATATATTTT
v_gene: TRBV12-3/TRBV12-4
j_gene: TRBJ1-3
abundance: NA
d_gene: NA

CDR3aa: CASSPRTGAYNEQFF
CDR3nt: TGTGCCAGCAGCCCCAGGACAGGGGCCTACAATGAGCAGTTCTTC
v_gene: TRBV7-2
j_gene: TRBJ2-1
abundance: many
d_gene: TRBD1

CDR3aa: CASSLASQPYEQYF
CDR3nt: TGTGCCAGCAGCTTAGCTTCTCAGCCCTACGAGCAGTACTTC
v_gene: TRBV7-9
j_gene: TRBJ2-7
abundance: few
d_gene: NA

CDR3aa: CAISERTKTAQETQYF
CDR3nt: TGTGCCATCAGTGAGCGGACTAAGACCGCCCAAGAGACCCAGTACTTC
v_gene: TRBV10-3
j_gene: TRBJ2-5
abundance: many
d_gene: NA

CDR3aa: CARTGVPSYQPQHF
CDR3nt: TGTGCTAGGACGGGGGTCCCTTCTTATCAGCCCCAGCATTTT
v_gene: TRBV12-5
j_gene: TRBJ1-5
abundance: NA
d_gene: NA

CDR3aa: CSVERGGTGFGEAFF
CDR3nt: TGCAGCGTTGAACGGGGTGGGACAGGCTTTGGTGAAGCTTTCTTT
v_gene: TRBV29-1
j_gene: TRBJ1-1
abundance: many
d_gene: TRBD1

CDR3aa: CASSRTRRETSATEQYF
CDR3nt: TGCGCCAGCAGCAGAACCAGGCGAGAGACTAGCGCCACCGAGCAGTACTTC
v_gene: TRBV5-1
j_gene: TRBJ2-7
abundance: many
d_gene: TRBD2

CDR3aa: CASNDRNNSPLHF
CDR3nt: TGTGCCAGCAATGACAGGAATAATTCACCCCTCCACTTT
v_gene: TRBV6-6
j_gene: TRBJ1-6
abundance: NA
d_gene: NA

CDR3aa: CASSLFRDRDYNEQFF
CDR3nt: TGTGCCAGCAGTTTATTCCGGGACAGGGACTACAATGAGCAGTTCTTC
v_gene: TRBV12-3/TRBV12-4
j_gene: TRBJ2-1
abundance: NA
d_gene: TRBD1

CDR3aa: CSARPPSGVGETQYF
CDR3nt: TGCAGTGCTAGACCTCCGTCTGGGGTCGGAGAGACCCAGTACTTC
v_gene: TRBV20-1
j_gene: TRBJ2-5
abundance: NA
d_gene: NA

CDR3aa: CSARTQGWNIQYF
CDR3nt: TGCAGTGCTCGAACGCAGGGTTGGAACATTCAGTACTTC
v_gene: TRBV20-1
j_gene: TRBJ2-4
abundance: many
d_gene: NA

CDR3aa: CASSLIQGPDYEQYF
CDR3nt: TGTGCCAGCAGCTTAATTCAAGGCCCCGACTACGAGCAGTACTTC
v_gene: TRBV7-9
j_gene: TRBJ2-7
abundance: NA
d_gene: NA

CDR3aa: CASMGAGAGNTIYF
CDR3nt: TGTGCCAGCATGGGAGCAGGTGCTGGAAACACCATATATTTT
v_gene: TRBV3-1
j_gene: TRBJ1-3
abundance: NA
d_gene: NA

CDR3aa: CATKSLVAGKNIQYF
CDR3nt: TGTGCCACCAAATCACTGGTGGCAGGGAAAAACATTCAGTACTTC
v_gene: TRBV24-1
j_gene: TRBJ2-4
abundance: once
d_gene: NA

CDR3aa: CSVEPVPGELFF
CDR3nt: TGCAGCGTTGAACCTGTTCCCGGGGAGCTGTTTTTT
v_gene: TRBV29-1
j_gene: TRBJ2-2
abundance: many
d_gene: NA

CDR3aa: CASSFSQGGTYEQYF
CDR3nt: TGTGCCAGCAGTTTTTCTCAGGGGGGGACCTACGAGCAGTACTTC
v_gene: TRBV12-3/TRBV12-4
j_gene: TRBJ2-7
abundance: many
d_gene: NA

CDR3aa: CASSEGGRTDTQYF
CDR3nt: TGCGCCAGCAGTGAGGGGGGGCGAACAGATACGCAGTATTTT
v_gene: TRBV10-1
j_gene: TRBJ2-3
abundance: NA
d_gene: NA

CDR3aa: CASSNPGRARNSPLHF
CDR3nt: TGTGCCAGTAGTAATCCCGGCAGGGCAAGAAATTCACCCCTCCACTTT
v_gene: TRBV19
j_gene: TRBJ1-6
abundance: NA
d_gene: NA

CDR3aa: CSAETGGGLLEQYF
CDR3nt: TGCAGTGCGGAAACAGGGGGTGGCCTTTTAGAGCAGTACTTC
v_gene: TRBV20-1
j_gene: TRBJ2-7
abundance: many
d_gene: TRBD1

CDR3aa: CATSRESGGYGYTF
CDR3nt: TGTGCCACCAGCAGAGAGTCAGGGGGCTATGGCTACACCTTC
v_gene: TRBV15
j_gene: TRBJ1-2
abundance: many
d_gene: TRBD1

CDR3aa: CSVEWRGQYNEQFF
CDR3nt: TGCAGCGTTGAATGGCGGGGGCAATACAATGAGCAGTTCTTC
v_gene: TRBV29-1
j_gene: TRBJ2-1
abundance: many
d_gene: NA

CDR3aa: CASSQDTTGNQPQHF
CDR3nt: TGTGCCAGCAGCCAGGACACAACCGGGAATCAGCCCCAGCATTTT
v_gene: TRBV3-1
j_gene: TRBJ1-5
abundance: NA
d_gene: NA

CDR3aa: CANGGRASTDTQYF
CDR3nt: TGTGCAAACGGGGGAAGGGCCTCCACAGATACGCAGTATTTT
v_gene: TRBV7-2
j_gene: TRBJ2-3
abundance: NA
d_gene: NA

CDR3aa: CAWSDNFRNQPQHF
CDR3nt: TGTGCCTGGAGTGATAACTTCCGAAATCAGCCCCAGCATTTT
v_gene: TRBV30
j_gene: TRBJ1-5
abundance: NA
d_gene: NA

CDR3aa: CASSGTGINQPQHF
CDR3nt: TGTGCCAGCAGCGGGACAGGGATCAATCAGCCCCAGCATTTT
v_gene: TRBV7-2
j_gene: TRBJ1-5
abundance: many
d_gene: TRBD1

CDR3aa: CATSRDLGEGETQYF
CDR3nt: TGTGCCACCAGCAGAGATCTTGGGGAGGGGGAGACCCAGTACTTC
v_gene: TRBV15
j_gene: TRBJ2-5
abundance: many
d_gene: TRBD2

CDR3aa: CASSSPGVQTQYF
CDR3nt: TGTGCCAGCAGTTCCCCGGGGGTGCAGACCCAGTACTTC
v_gene: TRBV12-3/TRBV12-4
j_gene: TRBJ2-5
abundance: many
d_gene: NA

CDR3aa: CASSRSGGAANEQYF
CDR3nt: TGTGCCAGCAGCCGCAGCGGGGGGGCCGCCAACGAGCAGTACTTC
v_gene: TRBV3-1
j_gene: TRBJ2-7
abundance: many
d_gene: TRBD2

CDR3aa: CSARPRDLYEQYF
CDR3nt: TGCAGTGCTAGACCCAGGGATCTCTACGAGCAGTACTTC
v_gene: TRBV20-1
j_gene: TRBJ2-7
abundance: NA
d_gene: NA

CDR3aa: CASSQRANVLTF
CDR3nt: TGTGCCAGCTCACAGAGGGCCAACGTCCTGACTTTC
v_gene: TRBV18
j_gene: TRBJ2-6
abundance: NA
d_gene: NA

CDR3aa: CASSQGHTEAFF
CDR3nt: TGTGCCAGCTCCCAGGGACACACTGAAGCTTTCTTT
v_gene: TRBV2
j_gene: TRBJ1-1
abundance: NA
d_gene: NA

CDR3aa: CASSTVAGGPVKTQYF
CDR3nt: TGTGCCAGTAGTACCGTAGCGGGGGGCCCCGTCAAGACCCAGTACTTC
v_gene: TRBV19
j_gene: TRBJ2-5
abundance: many
d_gene: TRBD2

CDR3aa: CASSLAFSRNNQPQHF
CDR3nt: TGTGCCAGCAGCTTGGCTTTCAGTCGAAACAATCAGCCCCAGCATTTT
v_gene: TRBV5-5
j_gene: TRBJ1-5
abundance: many
d_gene: NA

CDR3aa: CASAPLGGGAIDTQYF
CDR3nt: TGTGCCAGCGCTCCACTCGGCGGGGGGGCAATAGATACGCAGTATTTT
v_gene: TRBV3-1
j_gene: TRBJ2-3
abundance: few
d_gene: TRBD2

CDR3aa: CASSPQAESPQFF
CDR3nt: TGCGCCAGCAGCCCCCAAGCCGAGTCGCCCCAGTTCTTC
v_gene: TRBV5-1
j_gene: TRBJ2-1
abundance: NA
d_gene: NA

CDR3aa: CASTRDRNEKLFF
CDR3nt: TGTGCCAGCACCCGGGACAGAAACGAAAAACTGTTTTTT
v_gene: TRBV7-2
j_gene: TRBJ1-4
abundance: many
d_gene: TRBD1

CDR3aa: CASSWGQASTEAFF
CDR3nt: TGTGCCAGCAGCTGGGGACAGGCTTCCACTGAAGCTTTCTTT
v_gene: TRBV7-9
j_gene: TRBJ1-1
abundance: few
d_gene: TRBD1

CDR3aa: CASSSNGGTGVGYTF
CDR3nt: TGTGCCAGCAGCTCCAACGGTGGGACAGGGGTTGGCTACACCTTC
v_gene: TRBV11-2
j_gene: TRBJ1-2
abundance: NA
d_gene: TRBD1

CDR3aa: CAISEPRGGYTF
CDR3nt: TGTGCCATCAGTGAGCCCAGGGGTGGCTACACCTTC
v_gene: TRBV10-3
j_gene: TRBJ1-2
abundance: NA
d_gene: NA

CDR3aa: CASSLGAGGDQPQHF
CDR3nt: TGTGCCAGCAGCCTCGGGGCAGGGGGCGATCAGCCCCAGCATTTT
v_gene: TRBV3-1
j_gene: TRBJ1-5
abundance: NA
d_gene: TRBD1

CDR3aa: CASSLGYHNEQYF
CDR3nt: TGTGCCAGCAGCTTGGGATACCACAATGAGCAGTACTTC
v_gene: TRBV7-2
j_gene: TRBJ2-7
abundance: once
d_gene: NA

CDR3aa: CSANPPGEGGYTF
CDR3nt: TGCAGCGCAAACCCTCCAGGGGAAGGAGGCTACACCTTC
v_gene: TRBV29-1
j_gene: TRBJ1-2
abundance: many
d_gene: NA

CDR3aa: CSAVISSYGYTF
CDR3nt: TGCAGTGCCGTCATCAGTTCTTATGGCTACACCTTC
v_gene: TRBV20-1
j_gene: TRBJ1-2
abundance: many
d_gene: NA

CDR3aa: CASSDYAVSNQPQHF
CDR3nt: TGTGCCAGCAGTGACTATGCAGTTAGCAATCAGCCCCAGCATTTT
v_gene: TRBV6-4
j_gene: TRBJ1-5
abundance: few
d_gene: NA

CDR3aa: CASSLLEGGFGGRSSYEQYF
CDR3nt: TGTGCCAGCAGCTTACTCGAAGGGGGGTTTGGGGGCAGGAGCTCCTACGAGCAGTACTTC
v_gene: TRBV7-9
j_gene: TRBJ2-7
abundance: NA
d_gene: NA

CDR3aa: CSARTVNRPQHF
CDR3nt: TGCAGTGCCCGGACAGTCAATCGGCCCCAGCATTTT
v_gene: TRBV20-1
j_gene: TRBJ1-5
abundance: NA
d_gene: NA

CDR3aa: CASSWADRVNEQYF
CDR3nt: TGCGCCAGCAGCTGGGCGGACAGGGTTAACGAGCAGTACTTC
v_gene: TRBV5-1
j_gene: TRBJ2-7
abundance: NA
d_gene: TRBD1